This T cell receptor (beta chain) was captured by sequencing in a study of radiotherapy plus CTLA-4 blockade in lung cancer. Study results and limitations: There was expansion of tumor-derived TCR clones in blood after radiotherapy plus ipilimumab.

The germline CDR1 and CDR2 sequences are LNHDA and SQIVND (reference sequence). The germline V and J ends were trimmed by 7 bases and 10 bases, with 11 bases remaining between them. The CDR3 spans 11 residues. Comment on this clone: Its target is not known. At the DNA level, this CDR3 is encoded by other sequences in the same sample as well.

Method: immunoSEQ multiplex PCR; TCRdb's copy keeps in-frame clones and lacks some. The sample includes approximately 100,000 clones, approximately 87% of them seen just once. This chain links TRBV19 with TRBJ2-1; D call uncertain. The starting material was peripheral blood, obtained from a patient treated with radiotherapy plus ipilimumab. This TCR derives from a human donor with non-small cell lung cancer that progressed on radiotherapy plus ipilimumab. Some clones in this sample may be carry-over from other donors' samples. This CDR3 is CASTDGPEQFF. As DNA, the CDR3 is TGTGCCAGTACGGACGGGCCCGAGCAGTTCTTC.